Presented here are 26 T cell receptor beta chains from one specimen sequenced in a study of low-dose radiotherapy and immunotherapy resistance in tumors. Time point indicated: after trial treatment. Treatment denoted: LDRT plus nivolumab, ipilimumab, low-dose cyclophosphamide and aspirin (RACIN trial). With TRAV- and TRBV-specific primers, first-strand cDNA was made, covering the alpha and beta chains. Both a constant-region primer and a V-primer adapter served to amplify TCRs across 20 to 25 PCR cycles. TCRdb fed the reads into MiXCR, producing one record per CDR3 protein. Among just over 90,000 distinct CDR3 sequences listed, 20% to 25% were seen once. The specimen was PBMCs, collected after low-dose radiotherapy plus immunotherapy. The receptors shown here come from a female donor with ovarian cancer.

Ten or more counts support this clonotype. This rearrangement joins TRBV12-3 or TRBV12-4 to TRBJ1-5; no clear D gene. The CDR3 loop spans 13 amino acids. V lost 6 bases and J 0 bases, leaving 6 bases between the germline ends. CDR3 nucleotides: TGTGCCAGCAGCGAGTTTAGCAATCAGCCCCAGCATTTT. Protein: CASSEFSNQPQHF.

This clonotype was counted between two and nine times. The chain links TRBV6-2 or TRBV6-3 to TRBJ1-5; D uncertain. The V end lost 5 bases, the J end lost 4 bases, and 9 bases lay between the germline ends. Germline CDR1 reads MNHEY; CDR2 reads SVGEGT. The CDR3 sequence is 13 residues long. The CDR3 is CASSELGNQPQHF. The CDR3 nucleotides are TGTGCCAGCAGTGAGTTGGGAAATCAGCCCCAGCATTTT.

This clonotype was detected many times. The V call is TRBV24-1, the J call TRBJ2-3; tentative D call: TRBD2 (5 bases). Per germline, CDR1 KGHDR and CDR2 SFDVKD. V lost 1 base, J lost 3 bases, and 16 bases lay in between. CDR3 size: 17 residues. The CDR3 nucleotides read TGTGCCACCAGTGATTTCGGACCTACACGAGGGACAGATACGCAGTATTTT. Its protein is CATSDFGPTRGTDTQYF.

Ten or more counts support this clonotype. The chain combines TRBV20-1 with TRBJ2-1; D assignment may be TRBD1 or TRBD2 (5 bases each). The CDR3 totals 14 residues. The germline V gene has CDR1 DFQATT and CDR2 SNEGSKA (reference sequence). Trimming cost V 0 bases and J 6 bases, with 12 bases left between them. The CDR3 spells CSARDRGAVNEQFF. DNA for the CDR3: TGCAGTGCTAGAGATCGAGGGGCGGTCAATGAGCAGTTCTTC.

This clonotype showed up just a few times. This chain uses TRBV5-5 with TRBJ1-5; D may be TRBD1 (6 bases). V dropped 1 base and J dropped 1 base, with 12 bases sitting between them. Germline CDR1 and CDR2: SGHKS and YYEKEE (reference sequence). The CDR3 has 16 residues. In DNA, the CDR3 is TGTGCCAGCAGCTTGCGGCAGGGGCGCAGCAATCAGCCCCAGCATTTT. Its translation: CASSLRQGRSNQPQHF.

The sample holds many counts of this clonotype. The rearrangement uses TRBV21-1 and TRBJ2-1; TRBD1, the table's D call, was not compared with the DNA. TRBV21-1 is noted as a pseudogene. The CDR3 is made up of 20 amino acids. CDR3 sequence reads: CASSKVGPGRGHVAYNEQFF. The DNA for the CDR3 is TGTGCCAGCAGCAAAGTGGGACCGGGCAGGGGGCATGTAGCCTACAATGAGCAGTTCTTC.

The chain links TRBV20-1 to TRBJ2-7; the D gene is possibly TRBD1 (6 bases). The ends were cut back, 4 bases at V and 0 bases at J, with 16 bases in the middle. Germline V gene data show CDR1 as DFQATT and CDR2 as SNEGSKA (reference sequence). This CDR3 comprises 15 residues. CDR3 bases: TGCAGTGCTAAGGCGTTTGGACAGAGCTCCTACGAGCAGTACTTC. Encoded protein: CSAKAFGQSSYEQYF.

This clonotype came up many times. This chain links TRBV19 with TRBJ2-2; 9 bases map to TRBD1. Germline lookup yields CDR1 LNHDA and CDR2 SQIVND (reference sequence). V trimming: 7 bases; J trimming: 2 bases; junction bases outside the gene matches: 5. The CDR3 spans 15 residues. This CDR3 is CASTQTGGNTGELFF. In nucleotides, the CDR3 is TGTGCCAGTACCCAGACAGGGGGAAACACCGGGGAGCTGTTTTTT.

This clonotype was counted only a few times. This chain links TRBV24-1 with TRBJ1-5, with D hard to call. The ends were cut back, 0 bases at V and 5 bases at J, with 7 bases in the middle. The CDR3 runs to 14 residues. Germline CDR1 KGHDR, CDR2 SFDVKD. The CDR3 is CATSDLQADQPQHF. The DNA for the CDR3 is TGTGCCACCAGTGATTTGCAAGCGGATCAGCCCCAGCATTTT.

This clonotype was counted many times. V gene TRBV28 combines with J gene TRBJ1-1, with D hard to call. V lost 2 bases and J 12 bases, leaving 13 bases between the germline ends. The germline V gene encodes CDR1 MDHEN and CDR2 SYDVKM. There are 12 residues in the CDR3. The CDR3 DNA sequence: TGTGCCAGCAGTTTACGCCCAAGAGAGACTTTCTTT. It codes for CASSLRPRETFF.

This clonotype was seen repeatedly, ten times or more. The CDR3 region is CAISAGSYEQYF. CDR3 DNA sequence: TGTGCCATCAGTGCGGGTTCCTACGAGCAGTACTTC. The chain couples TRBV10-3 to TRBJ2-7; D is undetermined. This CDR3 spans 12 amino acids. Trimming pared 4 bases from V and 1 base from J, leaving 5 bases between. Germline CDR1 reads ENHRY; CDR2 reads SYGVKD.

The chain joins TRBV2 to TRBJ2-7, with 11 bases lining up with TRBD2. Germline trimming cut 8 bases from V and 5 bases from J; bases unmatched to any gene: 11. Germline V gives CDR1 SNHLY, CDR2 FYNNEI. There are 15 residues in the CDR3. This chain's CDR3 is CASAVLLAGANEQYF. CDR3 DNA sequence: TGTGCCAGCGCCGTCCTACTAGCGGGAGCAAACGAGCAGTACTTC.

This clonotype appeared many times. V and J are TRBV5-4 and TRBJ1-3; TRBD1 agrees at 8 bases. Germline assignment: CDR1 SGHNT and CDR2 YYREEE (reference sequence). There are 16 residues in the CDR3. J lost 1 base, V lost 4 bases, and 7 bases had no gene match. CDR3 in DNA: TGTGCCAGCAGCCTGACAGGGGTTTCTTCTGGAAACACCATATATTTT. It encodes CASSLTGVSSGNTIYF.

Only one count was recorded for this clonotype. This likely came from a read error, as a far larger clone is one base away. The V call is TRBV28, the J call TRBJ1-1; tentative D call: TRBD1 (6 bases). The CDR3 is 18 amino acids. Trimming pared 5 bases from V and 0 bases from J, leaving 22 bases between. CDR1 and CDR2 from the germline V gene are MDHEN and SYDVKM. CDR3 nucleotide sequence: TGTGCCAGCAGTCCGATAAAGGGGACACGAAGTGTGAACACTGAAGCTTTCTTT. Translated: CASSPIKGTRSVNTEAFF.

This clonotype was detected ten times or more. The chain uses TRBV4-1 and TRBJ1-5; 10 positions match TRBD1. The CDR3 has 16 amino acids. Germline assignment: CDR1 MGHRA and CDR2 YSYEKL. The junction had 4 bases not matched to a gene; V was cut back by 3 bases and J by 2 bases. The DNA for the CDR3 is TGCGCCAGCAGCCAGGGGACAGGGGAAGGCAATCAGCCCCAGCATTTT. This sequence encodes CASSQGTGEGNQPQHF.

The gene calls are TRBV7-3 and TRBJ2-3; D is possibly TRBD1 or TRBD2 (5 bases each). V gave up 5 bases and J gave up 0 bases, with 12 bases separating them. This CDR3 comprises 15 residues. The germline CDR1 and CDR2 sequences are SGHTA and FQGTGA. The CDR3, as DNA: TGTGCCAGCAGCCGGGACGGGACGAGCACAGATACGCAGTATTTT. This translates into CASSRDGTSTDTQYF.

This chain uses TRBV24-1 with TRBJ2-1; TRBD2 matches at 9 bases. The CDR3 is 17 amino acids. J lost 0 bases, V lost 6 bases, and 8 bases had no gene match. The germline V gene encodes CDR1 KGHDR and CDR2 SFDVKD. This CDR3 reads CATSLAGSRGSYNEQFF. CDR3 DNA sequence: TGTGCCACCAGTCTAGCGGGAAGCCGCGGCTCCTACAATGAGCAGTTCTTC.

This clonotype was detected many times. This sequence joins TRBV15 and TRBJ1-3, with D maybe TRBD1 (5 bases). The CDR3 is 17 residues long. Germline values: CDR1 LNHNV, CDR2 YYDKDF (reference sequence). The V end lost 0 bases, the J end lost 0 bases, and 12 bases lay between the germline ends. CDR3 DNA sequence: TGTGCCACCAGCAGAGATCGTGGGACTTCCTCTGGAAACACCATATATTTT. Encoded protein: CATSRDRGTSSGNTIYF.

Comment on this clonotype: Only one base separates this from a far larger clonotype, so it likely reflects a read error. V usage is TRBV5-5 and J usage is TRBJ1-6; TRBD1 aligns across 9 bases. There are 15 residues in the CDR3. V shed 6 bases, J shed 7 bases, and the junction held 8 bases outside the gene matches. CDR1 and CDR2 from the germline V gene are SGHKS and YYEKEE (reference sequence). The CDR3 spells CASTTQGAQNSPLHF. In DNA, the CDR3 is TGTGCCAGCACCACACAGGGGGCGCAAAATTCACCCCTCCACTTT. Full variable domain (rest looked up from reference TRBV5-5 and TRBJ1-6): DAGVTQSPTHLIKTRGQQVTLRCSPISGHKSVSWYQQVLGQGPQFIFQYYEKEERGRGNFPDRFSARQFPNYSSELNVNALLLGDSALYLCASTTQGAQNSPLHFGNGTRLTVT.

This clonotype was seen many times. V gene TRBV7-2 combines with J gene TRBJ2-5; D is undetermined. The V gene's germline CDR1 is SGHTA and CDR2 FQGNSA. This CDR3 is 15 amino acids long. V lost 2 bases and J lost 7, with 17 bases in between. In DNA, the CDR3 is TGTGCCAGCAGCTTATCCCCCTACTATCTTAGGACCCAGTACTTC. Translating it yields CASSLSPYYLRTQYF.

This clonotype showed up many times. The CDR3 here is CSARFSDSSTAYGYTF. DNA of the CDR3: TGCAGTGCTAGGTTCTCTGACAGCTCGACTGCCTATGGCTACACCTTC. The V and J genes are TRBV20-1 and TRBJ1-2; maybe TRBD1 (5 bases). The CDR3 has 16 residues. V was pared by 3 bases and J by 4 bases, with 21 bases between. In germline, CDR1 is DFQATT, CDR2 SNEGSKA (reference sequence).

This clonotype came up many times. V gene TRBV6-2 or TRBV6-3 combines with J gene TRBJ2-2; TRBD2 is a possible D gene (5 bases). The CDR3 is 13 amino acids. V was cut by 6 bases and J by 7 bases, with 12 bases left in between. CDR1 is MNHEY and CDR2 is SVGEGT in the germline V gene. The CDR3 nucleotides read TGTGCCAGCAGCCGAGGGCGAGTCGGGGAGCTGTTTTTT. Its protein is CASSRGRVGELFF.

This clonotype was detected ten times or more. This sequence joins TRBV20-1 and TRBJ2-1; D possibly corresponds to TRBD2 (5 bases). The ends were cut back, 6 bases at V and 9 bases at J, with 12 bases in the middle. The CDR3 contains 11 residues. CDR1 and CDR2 (germline): DFQATT, SNEGSKA (reference sequence). This chain's CDR3 is CSARTDSEQFF. The CDR3 nucleotides read TGCAGTGCCAGGACTGATAGTGAGCAGTTCTTC.

At least ten counts were recorded for this clonotype. The genes are TRBV6-1 and TRBJ2-6, with 10 bases matching TRBD1. Germline trimming cut 6 bases from V and 2 bases from J; bases unmatched to any gene: 16. The CDR3 length is 20 residues. Germline V gene sequence: CDR1 MNHNS, CDR2 SASEGT. CDR3 coding DNA: TGTGCCAGCAGCCTCCCGCCAAAGACAGGGGGCGTGACTGGGGCCAACGTCCTGACTTTC. Its protein is CASSLPPKTGGVTGANVLTF.

This clonotype has a count of ten or more. The chain is built from TRBV20-1 and TRBJ2-5; 9 bases match TRBD2. Looked up from germline, CDR1 is DFQATT and CDR2 is SNEGSKA (reference sequence). This CDR3 spans 16 amino acids. The ends lost 6 bases at V and 1 base at J; junction bases unmatched: 12. The CDR3 sequence: CSAKDGAGGLQETQYF. CDR3 in DNA: TGCAGTGCAAAAGACGGCGCGGGAGGGCTCCAAGAGACCCAGTACTTC.

This clonotype has more than one count but fewer than ten. The V gene is TRBV5-6, the J gene TRBJ2-7; D is undetermined. Germline assignment: CDR1 SGHDT and CDR2 YYEEEE. V was cut by 0 bases and J by 8 bases, with 9 bases left in between. The CDR3 contains 12 residues. The CDR3 coding sequence is TGTGCCAGCAGCTTGGGATATGTGAAGCAGTACTTC. It is translated as CASSLGYVKQYF.